The source of this T cell receptor beta chain is a study of patients and donors after allogeneic stem cell transplantation (dated by TCRdb to the early 2020s). As concerns this clonotype: Its specific antigen is unknown. It has no much larger one-base neighbor in the sample; base qualities were not kept.

Library method: RT-PCR. Instrument on record: NextSeq 550. TCRdb reprocessing: public reads trimmed at Q25 with fastp, clones called with MiXCR, in-frame beta chains kept. Every distinct CDR3 protein forms one entry, paired with its most common genes and DNA. The sample yields about a million distinct CDR3 sequences; around 17% were counted once. The ten largest make up around 6% of the sample. Trimming costs V 0 bases and J 4 bases, and their ends lie 12 bases apart. Looking up the germline V gene yields CDR1 MNHEY and CDR2 SVGAGI. Inclusive of the bounding cysteine and phenylalanine, the CDR3 is 15 residues long. The sequence is cut down to CDR3 DNA, 45 bases in frame from base 1.

This receptor was obtained from a human donor who was either an allogeneic HSCT recipient or a stem cell or donor lymphocyte infusion donor (not recorded which). It is not recorded whose cells these are; they may come from a transplant donor. Rearrangement joined TRBV6-5 to TRBJ1-2; the D segment could be TRBD1, given 5 matching bases. Input material: blood, either unsorted or a sorted T cell fraction (not recorded which). Here is the DNA: TGTGCCAGCAGTTACTCAACAGGAGGTAGCTATGGCTACACCTTC. Protein translation: CASSYSTGGSYGYTF.